This TCR beta chain came from a study of cytomegalovirus exposure and HLA in healthy donors. The primer mix had 60 Vbeta and 13 Jbeta primers. The repertoire was sequenced with immunoSEQ multiplex PCR; TCRdb's copy has only in-frame clones and lacks some. The data contain 150,000 to 200,000 clones, under 70% of them singletons. The CDR3 has 13 amino acids. In germline, CDR1 is LNHDA, CDR2 SQIVND (reference sequence). Trimming removed 5 bases at V and 2 bases at J, with 9 bases between. The origin of this receptor is a man between 25 and 39 years old in good health and CMV-seropositive. The chain combines TRBV19 with TRBJ1-1; D remains ambiguous. Sequenced input: PBMCs. CDR3 in amino acids: CASSPGLNTEAFF. The CDR3 region has the DNA TGTGCCAGTAGTCCGGGATTAAACACTGAAGCTTTCTTT.